These 22 T cell receptor beta chains share one sample of origin, sequenced in a study of T cells in Graves' hyperthyroidism and ophthalmopathy. From RNA transcripts, TCR beta CDR3 regions were amplified. First-round RT-PCR of the TCR CDR3 relied on the HTBI primer set. A single record per CDR3 protein comes from TCRdb applying MiXCR to the multiplex PCR reads. The profile shows around 350,000 distinct CDR3 sequences, approximately 20% of them singletons. Material: blood. The receptor source for this set is a young woman with Graves' hyperthyroidism.

In its sample, this clonotype was seen a few times. The genes are TRBV20-1 and TRBJ2-7; D perhaps matches TRBD2 (5 bases). The CDR3 totals 13 residues. With 5 bases removed from V and 9 bases from J, the gap between germline ends came to 20 bases. Germline loops: CDR1 DFQATT, CDR2 SNEGSKA (reference sequence). In nucleotides, the CDR3 is TGCAGTGCTCCGAACAGTCCCTACGAGGGGCAGTACTTC. Residues: CSAPNSPYEGQYF.

This clonotype was found a few times. The chain couples TRBV9 to TRBJ1-2; the D gene is possibly TRBD1 (5 bases). Trimming pared 4 bases from V and 2 bases from J, leaving 9 bases between. Germline assignment: CDR1 SGDLS and CDR2 YYNGEE. This CDR3 region has 13 residues. The CDR3 here is CASSWGENYGYTF. As DNA, the CDR3 is TGTGCCAGCAGCTGGGGGGAGAACTATGGCTACACCTTC.

This chain connects TRBV28 to TRBJ2-7; a weak D match, TRBD2 (5 bases). Trimming shortened V by 3 bases and J by 7 bases, and 22 bases separated the two germline ends. The V gene's germline CDR1 is MDHEN and CDR2 SYDVKM. This CDR3 contains 16 residues. The CDR3: CASSFRGYRVTGEQYF. CDR3 nucleotide sequence: TGTGCCAGCAGTTTTCGTGGGTATAGGGTAACGGGGGAGCAGTACTTC.

This clonotype occurred many times. The V call is TRBV12-3 or TRBV12-4, the J call TRBJ2-7; D is uncertain. Deletions cut 4 bases from V and 0 bases from J, with 7 bases between. The CDR3 has 13 residues. DNA for the CDR3: TGTGCCAGCAGTTCAACTCTCTCCTACGAGCAGTACTTC. It translates to CASSSTLSYEQYF.

The sample holds many counts of this clonotype. The chain couples TRBV29-1 to TRBJ2-5, with 9 nucleotides matching TRBD2. The trim removed 7 bases at V and 1 base at J, leaving 7 bases unmatched. This CDR3 contains 14 residues. Germline loops: CDR1 SQVTM, CDR2 ANQGSEA. CDR3 coding DNA: TGCAGCGCTCGGGGTAGCGGGGGCCAAGAGACCCAGTACTTC. Translated: CSARGSGGQETQYF.

Ten or more counts support this clonotype. Here the CDR3 DNA reads TGTGCCACCTCGACAGACTTCTATGGCTACACCTTC. Its protein product is CATSTDFYGYTF. V usage is TRBV30 and J usage is TRBJ1-2; tentatively, D is TRBD1 (5 bases). This CDR3 contains 12 residues. Trimming cost V 8 bases and J 4 bases, with 14 bases left between them. Germline CDR1 GTSNPN, CDR2 SVGIG (reference sequence).

This clonotype occurred many times. The chain recombines TRBV20-1 with TRBJ1-5; D is unresolved. There are 13 residues in the CDR3. The V gene's germline CDR1 is DFQATT and CDR2 SNEGSKA (reference sequence). V lost 5 bases and J 6 bases, leaving 14 bases between the germline ends. CDR3: CSAQGRLRQPQHF. The CDR3 nucleotides read TGCAGTGCTCAAGGGAGGCTGCGTCAGCCCCAGCATTTT.

There are many counts of this clonotype. This chain links TRBV7-8 with TRBJ2-7; 10 nucleotides agree with TRBD1. The CDR3 extends over 15 amino acids. The V and J ends lost 5 bases and 7 bases, in that order; junction bases with no gene match: 11. The V gene's germline CDR1 is SGHVS and CDR2 FQNEAQ. CDR3 DNA: TGTGCCAGCAGCCCCGGGACAGGGGTCTACTGGGAGCAGTACTTC. Encoded protein: CASSPGTGVYWEQYF.

This clonotype has ten or more counts. V and J are TRBV12-3 or TRBV12-4 and TRBJ1-2, with 9 bases aligning to TRBD1. The V and J ends lost 2 bases and 4 bases, in that order; junction bases with no gene match: 2. There are 14 residues in the CDR3. The CDR3 here is CASSLWDRVYGYTF. The CDR3, as DNA: TGTGCCAGCAGTTTATGGGACAGGGTCTATGGCTACACCTTC.

This clonotype has just a few counts. The J gene is TRBJ2-2, the V gene TRBV7-3, with D possibly matching TRBD2 (6 bases). The CDR3 is 16 amino acids. The germline V and J ends were trimmed by 1 base and 6 bases, with 15 bases remaining between them. From germline, CDR1 is SGHTA and CDR2 FQGTGA. DNA of the CDR3: TGTGCCAGCAGCTTAAACAGCGGGTGGAATTCCGGGGAGCTGTTTTTT. Translated: CASSLNSGWNSGELFF. The full variable domain, completed using reference TRBV7-3 and TRBJ2-2, is GAGVSQTPSNKVTEKGKYVELRCDPISGHTALYWYRQSLGQGPEFLIYFQGTGAADDSGLPNDRFFAVRPEGSVSTLKIQRTERGDSAVYLCASSLNSGWNSGELFFGEGSRLTVL.

The V and J genes are TRBV6-1 and TRBJ1-5; 8 bases line up with TRBD1. The CDR3 is 14 residues long. In germline, CDR1 is MNHNS, CDR2 SASEGT. J was trimmed by 4 bases and V by 6 bases; bases with no gene match: 5. CDR3 region: CASRSGTGNQPQHF. The CDR3 region has the DNA TGTGCCAGCAGGTCCGGGACAGGAAATCAGCCCCAGCATTTT.

The CDR3 DNA reads as TGTGCCAGCAGTGACCAGGGACGACAAGAGACCCAGTACTTC. Protein product: CASSDQGRQETQYF. The J gene is TRBJ2-5, the V gene TRBV13, with D tentatively TRBD1 or TRBD2 (5 bases each). The V gene's germline CDR1 is PRHDT and CDR2 FYEKMQ (reference sequence). The germline V and J ends were trimmed by 6 bases and 2 bases, with 13 bases remaining between them. The CDR3 has 14 amino acids. The variable domain in full, completed from reference TRBV13 and TRBJ2-5, reads AAGVIQSPRHLIKEKRETATLKCYPIPRHDTVYWYQQGPGQDPQFLISFYEKMQSDKGSIPDRFSAQQFSDYHSELNMSSLELGDSALYFCASSDQGRQETQYFGPGTRLLVL.

As to this clonotype: Germline is not matched at one junction end, which may reflect a read error. This chain joins TRBV12-3 or TRBV12-4 and TRBJ1-1, with D maybe TRBD1 (6 bases). The CDR3 length is 14 residues. CDR3 coding DNA: TGTGCCAGCAGTAGCAGGGGAGTGAACACTGAAGCTTCCTTT. Its translation: CASSSRGVNTEASF.

The table lists this clonotype with many counts. J is TRBJ2-5 and V is TRBV11-1; D may correspond to TRBD1 or TRBD2 (5 bases each). Germline V gene data show CDR1 as SGHAT and CDR2 as FQDESV (reference sequence). The CDR3 totals 13 residues. Trimming cost V 5 bases and J 7 bases, with 14 bases left between them. The CDR3 sequence is CASSLWGRLTQYF. DNA for the CDR3: TGTGCCAGCAGCCTCTGGGGGAGACTGACCCAGTACTTC. The whole variable domain, remainder taken from reference TRBV11-1 and TRBJ2-5, is EAEVAQSPRYKITEKSQAVAFWCDPISGHATLYWYRQILGQGPELLVQFQDESVVDDSQLPKDRFSAERLKGVDSTLKIQPAELGDSAMYLCASSLWGRLTQYFGPGTRLLVL.

The rearrangement links TRBV11-2 to TRBJ1-4; D not certain. Trimming took 5 bases from V and 8 from J, leaving 21 bases between them. The CDR3 is 16 amino acids. Per germline, CDR1 SGHAT and CDR2 FQNNGV. In nucleotides, the CDR3 is TGTGCCAGCAGCCCCCAAGTTTTCACCCAAAAGGAAAAACTGTTTTTT. The encoded protein is CASSPQVFTQKEKLFF.

This clonotype was counted ten times or more. V is TRBV6-1 and J is TRBJ1-2; no reliable D call. The CDR3 has 15 residues. The V end lost 1 base, the J end lost 2 bases, and 11 bases lay between the germline ends. Germline values: CDR1 MNHNS, CDR2 SASEGT. In DNA, the CDR3 is TGTGCCAGCAGTGAAGGGTTAGGCAGCAACTATGGCTACACCTTC. The encoded protein is CASSEGLGSNYGYTF.

Many counts were recorded for this clonotype. For the CDR3, the DNA is TGTGCCAGCAGTGAATCATGGGGAAAGGCCCAGTACTTC. It encodes CASSESWGKAQYF. The chain is built from TRBV6-1 and TRBJ2-5; D is uncertain. The CDR3 has 13 residues. The ends were cut back, 2 bases at V and 9 bases at J, with 13 bases in the middle. Germline loops: CDR1 MNHNS, CDR2 SASEGT.

This chain links TRBV19 with TRBJ2-5; 12 nucleotides match TRBD2. Germline loops: CDR1 LNHDA, CDR2 SQIVND (reference sequence). J was trimmed by 1 base and V by 8 bases; bases with no gene match: 2. This CDR3 comprises 14 residues. CDR3 sequence: CASRTSGAQETQYF. The CDR3 nucleotides read TGTGCCAGTCGGACTAGCGGGGCCCAAGAGACCCAGTACTTC.

This clonotype was seen at least ten times. The chain recombines TRBV20-1 with TRBJ1-2; D might be TRBD1 (6 bases). This CDR3 spans 14 amino acids. V dropped 5 bases and J dropped 7 bases, with 20 bases sitting between them. In germline, CDR1 is DFQATT, CDR2 SNEGSKA (reference sequence). The CDR3, as DNA: TGCAGTGCTGACCCCCCCGCCAGGGGTAGTGGCTACACCTTC. Its protein is CSADPPARGSGYTF.

This clonotype was counted at least ten times. The rearrangement joins TRBV20-1 to TRBJ2-2; D remains ambiguous. This CDR3 has 8 amino acids. Germline CDR1 reads DFQATT; CDR2 reads SNEGSKA (reference sequence). CDR3 in DNA: TGCAACGGCGGGGAGCTGTTTTTT. It codes for CNGGELFF.

This clonotype was detected ten times or more. The chain carries TRBV7-2 and TRBJ2-5, with D unclear. Trimming left V 1 base short and J 7 bases short, with 4 bases between. Germline CDR1 SGHTA, CDR2 FQGNSA. This CDR3 has 11 amino acids. This CDR3 reads CASSLGVTQYF. The CDR3 coding sequence is TGTGCCAGCAGCTTAGGGGTGACCCAGTACTTC.

This clonotype was seen once. A single base separates this from a much larger clone, so it may be a read error. CDR3 sequence (DNA): TGTGCCAGCAGCTCCCGGGGCGAAGGCCACACCTTC. Translated: CASSSRGEGHTF. The chain carries TRBV7-9 and TRBJ1-2; a possible D gene is TRBD1 (5 bases). This CDR3 comprises 12 residues. CDR1 SEHNR and CDR2 FQNEAQ come from the germline V gene (reference sequence). V was cut by 4 bases and J by 12 bases, with 15 bases left in between. Using reference TRBV7-9 and TRBJ1-2 for the parts outside the CDR3, the full variable domain is DTGVSQNPRHKITKRGQNVTFRCDPISEHNRLYWYRQTLGQGPEFLTYFQNEAQLEKSRLLSDRFSAERPKGSFSTLEIQRTEQGDSAMYLCASSSRGEGHTFGSGTRLTVV.